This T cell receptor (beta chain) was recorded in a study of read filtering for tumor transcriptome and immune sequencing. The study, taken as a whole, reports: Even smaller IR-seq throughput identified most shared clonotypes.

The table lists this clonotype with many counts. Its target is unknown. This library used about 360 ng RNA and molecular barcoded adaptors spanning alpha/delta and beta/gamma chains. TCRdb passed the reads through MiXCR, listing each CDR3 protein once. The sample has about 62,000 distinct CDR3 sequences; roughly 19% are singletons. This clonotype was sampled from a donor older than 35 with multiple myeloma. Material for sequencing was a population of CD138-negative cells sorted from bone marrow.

The CDR3 DNA reads TGTGCCAGCAGTATTAATCGGGGGGGCGTAGAGACCCAGTACTTC. It yields the protein CASSINRGGVETQYF. The rearrangement joins TRBV12-3 or TRBV12-4 to TRBJ2-5, with 8 bases aligning to TRBD2. J lost 4 bases, V lost 5 bases, and 9 bases had no gene match. The CDR3 covers 15 residues.